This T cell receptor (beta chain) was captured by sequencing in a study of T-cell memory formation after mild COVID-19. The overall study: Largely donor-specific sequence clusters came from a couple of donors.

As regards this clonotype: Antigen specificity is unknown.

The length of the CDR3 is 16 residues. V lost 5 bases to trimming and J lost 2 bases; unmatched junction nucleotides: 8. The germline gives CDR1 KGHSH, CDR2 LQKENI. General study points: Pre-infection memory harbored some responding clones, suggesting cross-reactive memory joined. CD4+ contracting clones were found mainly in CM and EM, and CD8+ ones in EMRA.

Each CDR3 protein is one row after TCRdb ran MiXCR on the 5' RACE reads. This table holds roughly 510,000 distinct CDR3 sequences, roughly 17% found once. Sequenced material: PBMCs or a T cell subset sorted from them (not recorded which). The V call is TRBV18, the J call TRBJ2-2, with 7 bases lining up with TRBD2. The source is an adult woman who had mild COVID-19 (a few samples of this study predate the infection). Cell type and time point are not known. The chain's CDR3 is CASSIAGGYNTGELFF. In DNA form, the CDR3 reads TGTGCCAGCTCAATCGCCGGGGGGTACAACACCGGGGAGCTGTTTTTT. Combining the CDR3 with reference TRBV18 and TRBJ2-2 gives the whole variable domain NAGVMQNPRHLVRRRGQEARLRCSPMKGHSHVYWYRQLPEEGLKFMVYLQKENIIDESGMPKERFSAEFPKEGPSILRIQQVVRGDSAAYFCASSIAGGYNTGELFFGEGSRLTVL.